This is a list of T cell receptor beta chains from one sample in a study of regulatory T cells in long-lasting Graves disease. TCRdb passed the multiplex PCR reads through MiXCR, listing each CDR3 protein once. The table includes about 290,000 distinct CDR3 sequences, 22% detected once. The sequencing used peripheral blood mononuclear cells (PBMCs), collected when the disease was refractory, from a patient treated with antithyroid drugs. These receptors all stem from a female donor with Graves disease. Both conserved end residues are part of each CDR3. The order of the fields is clone size, V gene, D gene, J gene, CDR3 protein, CDR3 DNA. A D gene is named only where the DNA matches it firmly. A clone size is listed for some rows: how often the clone was seen (once, few, many), or a class if it is expanded.

clone_size: .
v_call: TRBV28
d_call: TRBD2
j_call: TRBJ2-3
cdr3_aa: CASRQGLAGVDTQYF
cdr3_nt: TGTGCCAGCAGACAAGGACTAGCGGGGGTAGATACGCAGTATTTT

clone_size: many
v_call: TRBV20-1
d_call: TRBD1
j_call: TRBJ1-2
cdr3_aa: CSATYAGQINYGYTF
cdr3_nt: TGCAGTGCTACCTACGCGGGACAGATTAACTATGGCTACACCTTC

clone_size: .
v_call: TRBV4-1
d_call: .
j_call: TRBJ1-5
cdr3_aa: CASSQGWGGQPQHF
cdr3_nt: TGCGCCAGCAGCCAGGGTTGGGGGGGTCAGCCCCAGCATTTT

clone_size: many
v_call: TRBV28
d_call: TRBD2
j_call: TRBJ2-7
cdr3_aa: CASSFASGRYEQYF
cdr3_nt: TGTGCCAGCAGTTTCGCTAGCGGCCGCTACGAGCAGTACTTC

clone_size: few
v_call: TRBV9
d_call: TRBD1
j_call: TRBJ1-1
cdr3_aa: CASSPEIGTGSTEAFF
cdr3_nt: TGTGCCAGCAGCCCCGAAATAGGGACAGGGAGCACTGAAGCTTTCTTT

clone_size: many
v_call: TRBV7-2
d_call: .
j_call: TRBJ2-7
cdr3_aa: CASSWSLGAAREQYF
cdr3_nt: TGTGCCAGCAGTTGGTCCCTGGGCGCGGCTAGAGAGCAGTACTTC

clone_size: few
v_call: TRBV7-9
d_call: .
j_call: TRBJ2-7
cdr3_aa: CASSLGRDTPTYEQYF
cdr3_nt: TGTGCCAGCAGCTTAGGCCGGGACACACCCACCTACGAGCAGTACTTC

clone_size: many
v_call: TRBV7-9
d_call: .
j_call: TRBJ1-2
cdr3_aa: CASSPHRELTRDPIVPNYGYTF
cdr3_nt: TGTGCCAGCAGCCCCCACCGCGAGCTTACACGGGACCCCATAGTACCTAACTATGGCTACACCTTC

clone_size: many
v_call: TRBV28
d_call: TRBD1
j_call: TRBJ1-6
cdr3_aa: CASRAGTEARVLHF
cdr3_nt: TGTGCCAGCAGGGCCGGGACAGAGGCTAGGGTCCTCCACTTT

clone_size: .
v_call: TRBV28
d_call: TRBD1
j_call: TRBJ2-3
cdr3_aa: CASRKAGGAYDTQYF
cdr3_nt: TGTGCCAGCAGGAAAGCAGGGGGCGCGTATGATACGCAGTATTTT

clone_size: many
v_call: TRBV20-1
d_call: .
j_call: TRBJ1-2
cdr3_aa: CSAQRTGNGYTF
cdr3_nt: TGCAGTGCCCAAAGGACGGGAAATGGCTACACCTTC

clone_size: few
v_call: TRBV6-2/TRBV6-3
d_call: TRBD2
j_call: TRBJ2-7
cdr3_aa: CASSRGLAGVEQYF
cdr3_nt: TGTGCCAGCAGCCGGGGGCTAGCGGGAGTCGAGCAGTACTTC

clone_size: many
v_call: TRBV2
d_call: TRBD1
j_call: TRBJ2-7
cdr3_aa: CASTRDRAYEQYF
cdr3_nt: TGTGCCAGCACGCGGGACAGGGCCTACGAGCAGTACTTC

clone_size: many
v_call: TRBV20-1
d_call: .
j_call: TRBJ2-5
cdr3_aa: CSARWRESYQETQYF
cdr3_nt: TGCAGTGCTAGGTGGCGGGAATCGTACCAAGAGACCCAGTACTTC

clone_size: .
v_call: TRBV20-1
d_call: TRBD2
j_call: TRBJ2-7
cdr3_aa: CSVRREGHYEQYF
cdr3_nt: TGCAGTGTACGACGGGAGGGCCATTACGAGCAGTACTTC

clone_size: many
v_call: TRBV11-3
d_call: .
j_call: TRBJ2-1
cdr3_aa: CASSLDTGVAGEQFF
cdr3_nt: TGTGCCAGCAGCTTAGATACGGGAGTGGCGGGTGAGCAGTTCTTC

clone_size: many
v_call: TRBV3-1
d_call: .
j_call: TRBJ2-5
cdr3_aa: CASSQGVTGTQYF
cdr3_nt: TGTGCCAGCAGCCAAGGAGTAACCGGGACCCAGTACTTC